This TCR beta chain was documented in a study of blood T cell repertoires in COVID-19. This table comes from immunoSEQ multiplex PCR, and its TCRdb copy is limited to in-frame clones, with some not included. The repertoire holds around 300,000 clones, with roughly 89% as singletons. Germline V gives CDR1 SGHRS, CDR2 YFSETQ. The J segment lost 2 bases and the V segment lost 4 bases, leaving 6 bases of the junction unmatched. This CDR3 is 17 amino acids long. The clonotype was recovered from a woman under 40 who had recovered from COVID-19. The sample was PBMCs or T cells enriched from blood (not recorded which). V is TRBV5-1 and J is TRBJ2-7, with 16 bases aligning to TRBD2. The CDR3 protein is CASSVGTSGRAAYEQYF. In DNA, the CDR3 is TGCGCCAGCAGCGTGGGGACTAGCGGGAGGGCGGCCTACGAGCAGTACTTC. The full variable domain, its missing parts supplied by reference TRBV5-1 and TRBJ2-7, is KAGVTQTPRYLIKTRGQQVTLSCSPISGHRSVSWYQQTPGQGLQFLFEYFSETQRNKGNFPGRFSGRQFSNSRSEMNVSTLELGDSALYLCASSVGTSGRAAYEQYFGPGTRLTVT.